The entry below gives a single T cell receptor beta chain sequence along with its context. The data were obtained in a study of CD8 T cells in Susac syndrome. Study-level background: Intravenous immunoglobulin alone or corticosteroids were being given to patients with Susac syndrome at blood draw, unless they were therapy-naive.

Reverse transcription used roughly 0.5 to 1 ug RNA and random hexamers. TCRdb processed the immunoSEQ multiplex PCR reads anew with MiXCR; each CDR3 protein has one entry. Of roughly 150,000 distinct CDR3 sequences listed, around 96% are singletons. Germline CDR1 reads SQVTM; CDR2 reads ANQGSEA. V was cut by 7 bases and J by 3 bases, with 13 bases left in between. The CDR3 loop spans 13 amino acids. The study sequenced TCR beta in blood CD8+ and CD4+ T cells. CD8+ and CD4+ T cells were negatively isolated; TEMRA cells were FACS-enriched. The J gene is TRBJ2-4, the V gene TRBV29-1; D is unclear. Source material: CD4+ T cells from PBMCs. The clonotype was recovered from a human donor with Susac syndrome. CDR3 coding DNA: TGCAGCGCTGAGGCCTCTAGCAAAAACATTCAGTACTTC. It specifies CSAEASSKNIQYF.